One sample yielded the 12 T cell receptor beta chains listed below, sequenced in a study of T cell responses to AZD1222 COVID-19 vaccine. Profiled with immunoSEQ multiplex PCR; TCRdb holds only in-frame clones, not every one. The table lists more than 85,000 clones, 65% to 85% of them singletons. Sequenced material: peripheral blood, taken on day 0 of AZD1222 vaccination. The receptors here all came from an adult in good health.

The genes are TRBV3-1 (or the pseudogene TRBV3-2) and TRBJ2-1; 7 nucleotides align to TRBD2. CDR3 length equals 15 residues. Looked up from germline, CDR1 is LGHDT and CDR2 is YNNKEL (reference sequence). V lost 1 base and J lost 9; bases outside the gene matches: 9. CDR3: CASSQGGGRQGEQFF. The CDR3 region has the DNA TGTGCCAGCAGCCAAGGGGGCGGGAGACAAGGTGAGCAGTTCTTC.

The chain combines TRBV27 with TRBJ1-5; D ambiguous. The CDR3 totals 13 residues. Germline V gene lookup returns CDR1 MNHEY and CDR2 SMNVEV (reference sequence). V lost 6 bases and J 11 bases, leaving 17 bases between the germline ends. DNA of the CDR3: TGTGCCAGCAGGGCAGCCGGTGGAAGGGCCCAGCATTTT. This codes for CASRAAGGRAQHF.

This clone was found a few times. The chain has TRBV24-1 and TRBJ2-5; D may correspond to TRBD1 or TRBD2 (5 bases each). Germline assignment: CDR1 KGHDR and CDR2 SFDVKD. This CDR3 region has 16 residues. Between the trimmed V and J ends, which lost 4 bases and 4 bases, there was a span of 18 bases. CDR3 DNA sequence: TGTGCCACCAGTGACCAAAAAACCGGGGCGGGAGAGACCCAGTACTTC. Its translation: CATSDQKTGAGETQYF.

CDR3: CASSRTSGNTGELFF. Here the CDR3 DNA reads TGTGCCAGCTCACGCACTAGCGGGAACACCGGGGAGCTGTTTTTT. The V and J genes are TRBV18 and TRBJ2-2, with 8 bases lining up with TRBD2. The CDR3 is made up of 15 amino acids. J was trimmed by 1 base and V by 4 bases; bases with no gene match: 2. From germline, CDR1 is KGHSH and CDR2 LQKENI.

V and J are TRBV28 and TRBJ2-3, with TRBD1 matching 7 bases. The CDR3 runs 14 residues. V dropped 3 bases and J dropped 6; count of bases not matched to a gene: 6. Germline lookup yields CDR1 MDHEN and CDR2 SYDVKM. The CDR3: CASSLRQGTDTQYF. DNA for the CDR3: TGTGCCAGCAGTTTGCGACAGGGAACGGATACGCAGTATTTT.

As to this clone: Other DNA sequences in the sample encode the same CDR3. The J gene is TRBJ1-6, the V gene TRBV7-2; D call uncertain. The CDR3 is made up of 11 amino acids. The V and J ends lost 1 base and 10 bases respectively, with 2 bases between them. Germline lookup yields CDR1 SGHTA and CDR2 FQGNSA. CDR3: CASSLDSPLHF. For the CDR3, the DNA is TGTGCCAGCAGCTTAGACTCACCCCTCCACTTT.

A few counts support this clone. The rearrangement links TRBV6-6 to TRBJ1-3; D is undetermined. CDR3 length: 16 amino acids. V was trimmed by 2 bases and J by 2 bases, leaving 13 bases between them. From germline, CDR1 is MNHNY and CDR2 SVGAGI (reference sequence). CDR3 coding DNA: TGTGCCAGCAGTTACGATATTCTAGGAACTGGAAACACCATATATTTT. It translates to CASSYDILGTGNTIYF.

The CDR3 sequence: CASSALGIGGYTF. The CDR3 DNA reads as TGTGCCAGCAGCGCGCTCGGGATAGGAGGCTACACCTTC. The chain is built from TRBV7-2 and TRBJ1-2, with D unresolved. The germline gives CDR1 SGHTA, CDR2 FQGNSA. The CDR3 is made up of 13 amino acids. V was pared by 5 bases and J by 8 bases, with 15 bases between. Looking up the rest from reference TRBV7-2 and TRBJ1-2 gives the full variable domain: GAGVSQSPSNKVTEKGKDVELRCDPISGHTALYWYRQSLGQGLEFLIYFQGNSAPDKSGLPSDRFSAERTGGSVSTLTIQRTQQEDSAVYLCASSALGIGGYTFGSGTRLTVV.

This chain joins TRBV19 and TRBJ1-1; D may be TRBD1 (5 bases). This CDR3 is built from 14 residues. The germline V gene has CDR1 LNHDA and CDR2 SQIVND (reference sequence). Trimming took 5 bases from V and 3 from J, leaving 13 bases between them. The CDR3 sequence is CASSLQETDTEAFF. Written as DNA, the CDR3 is TGTGCCAGTAGTTTACAGGAGACGGACACTGAAGCTTTCTTT.

This chain uses TRBV7-9 with TRBJ1-3; 9 nucleotides line up with TRBD1. CDR3 length equals 15 residues. Germline V gene data show CDR1 as SEHNR and CDR2 as FQNEAQ (reference sequence). V was pared by 2 bases and J by 4 bases, with 3 bases of the junction left unmatched. This CDR3 is CASSLRQGGGNTIYF. The CDR3 DNA sequence: TGTGCCAGCAGCTTAAGACAGGGGGGAGGAAACACCATATATTTT.

This chain links TRBV28 with TRBJ2-1; perhaps TRBD2 as D (6 bases). CDR3 size: 17 residues. Looked up from germline, CDR1 is MDHEN and CDR2 is SYDVKM. The V end was cut by 4 bases, the J end by 4 bases, with 20 bases between. CDR3 amino acids: CASSSVLTMTRYNEQFF. The CDR3 region has the DNA TGTGCCAGCAGTTCGGTCCTCACTATGACTAGGTACAATGAGCAGTTCTTC.

The chain employs TRBV5-1 and TRBJ2-5; TRBD2 might be the D (5 bases). There are 13 residues in the CDR3. CDR1 is SGHRS and CDR2 is YFSETQ in the germline V gene. Trimming removed 3 bases at V and 5 bases at J, with 11 bases between. The DNA of the CDR3 is TGCGCCAGCAGCTCAGAATTAGCGGAGACCCAGTACTTC. Its protein is CASSSELAETQYF. Looking up the rest from reference TRBV5-1 and TRBJ2-5 gives the full variable domain: KAGVTQTPRYLIKTRGQQVTLSCSPISGHRSVSWYQQTPGQGLQFLFEYFSETQRNKGNFPGRFSGRQFSNSRSEMNVSTLELGDSALYLCASSSELAETQYFGPGTRLLVL.